The 25 T cell receptor beta chains given below trace back to one sample, sequenced in a study of shared clonotypes between healthy human individuals. Profiled with immunoSEQ multiplex PCR; TCRdb holds only in-frame clones, not every one. The sample contains hundreds of thousands of clones, approximately 95% of which appear only once. Input material: naive CD4+ T cells sorted from blood. The subset was: CD45RA+ positively selected. These receptors originate from a woman aged 25 to 39 in good health.

V gene TRBV6-5 combines with J gene TRBJ1-2; 9 bases match TRBD1. The CDR3 length is 15 residues. After removal of 5 bases from V and 6 bases from J, the junction contained 10 bases not matched to a gene. Per germline, CDR1 MNHEY and CDR2 SVGAGI. The CDR3 here is CASSTGTGKLDGYTF. CDR3 sequence (DNA): TGTGCCAGCAGTACCGGGACAGGGAAGTTAGATGGCTACACCTTC.

The chain has TRBV6-1 and TRBJ1-2; 12 positions match TRBD1. Germline V lookup: CDR1 MNHNS, CDR2 SASEGT. The CDR3 covers 18 residues. The junction had 9 bases not matched to a gene; V was cut back by 4 bases and J by 0 bases. The CDR3 loop is CASSAHPGQGASNYGYTF. CDR3 in DNA: TGTGCCAGCAGTGCGCACCCGGGACAGGGGGCTTCTAACTATGGCTACACCTTC.

This chain connects TRBV11-1 to TRBJ2-7; 8 bases agree with TRBD1. Per the germline V gene, CDR1 is SGHAT and CDR2 is FQDESV (reference sequence). There are 13 residues in the CDR3. With 5 bases clipped from V and 7 bases from J, the junction kept 7 bases outside the gene matches. CDR3 nucleotide sequence: TGTGCCAGCAGCACCGGACAGGGCTGGGAGCAGTACTTC. It yields the protein CASSTGQGWEQYF.

This chain connects TRBV28 to TRBJ2-3; D possibly corresponds to TRBD1 (5 bases). Germline V lookup: CDR1 MDHEN, CDR2 SYDVKM. V lost 2 bases, J lost 4 bases, and 13 bases lay in between. This CDR3 spans 15 amino acids. Here the CDR3 DNA reads TGTGCCAGCAGTTTAGGGCAGGGAATCCCAGATACGCAGTATTTT. Its protein product is CASSLGQGIPDTQYF.

The chain recombines TRBV7-9 with TRBJ2-1; D unresolved. The CDR3 is 13 amino acids. V was trimmed by 1 base and J by 6 bases, leaving 7 bases between them. Germline V gene data show CDR1 as SEHNR and CDR2 as FQNEAQ (reference sequence). The CDR3 DNA is TGTGCCAGCAGCTTAGGGCTATTCAATGAGCAGTTCTTC. Translation gives CASSLGLFNEQFF.

Only one count was recorded for this clone. This chain connects TRBV27 to TRBJ2-1; TRBD2 agrees at 8 bases. CDR3 length equals 15 residues. Germline CDR1 is MNHEY and CDR2 is SMNVEV (reference sequence). V shed 1 base and J 7 bases; nucleotides not matched to a gene: 6. In DNA, the CDR3 is TGTGCCAGCAGTTTATTTACGGGAGGGCCGAATGAGCAGTTCTTC. This sequence encodes CASSLFTGGPNEQFF.

The CDR3, as DNA: TGCGCCAGCTCGGCCGGGGACCTCGCCAAAAACATTCAGTACTTC. Translated, it gives CASSAGDLAKNIQYF. V usage is TRBV5-1 and J usage is TRBJ2-4, with D tentatively TRBD1 or TRBD2 (5 bases each). The germline V gene has CDR1 SGHRS and CDR2 YFSETQ. V was shortened by 7 bases and J by 1 base, with 15 bases between the two germline ends. This CDR3 is 15 amino acids long.

The chain is built from TRBV5-1 and TRBJ2-3, with unresolved D. V shed 3 bases and J shed 5 bases, with 7 bases lying between them. The CDR3 runs to 12 residues. From germline, CDR1 is SGHRS and CDR2 YFSETQ. The CDR3 nucleotides are TGCGCCAGCAGCTCGGAAGTAGATACGCAGTATTTT. It specifies CASSSEVDTQYF. The full variable domain, in which reference TRBV5-1 and TRBJ2-3 provide the parts outside the CDR3, is KAGVTQTPRYLIKTRGQQVTLSCSPISGHRSVSWYQQTPGQGLQFLFEYFSETQRNKGNFPGRFSGRQFSNSRSEMNVSTLELGDSALYLCASSSEVDTQYFGPGTRLTVL.

This clone was seen a single time. This chain connects TRBV5-1 to TRBJ2-2, with TRBD2 identical over 15 bases. Germline CDR1 is SGHRS and CDR2 is YFSETQ. After removal of 2 bases from V and 6 bases from J, the junction contained 2 bases not matched to a gene. There are 16 residues in the CDR3. The CDR3 bases are TGCGCCAGCAGCTTTGGGACTAGCGGGAGGTCCGGGGAGCTGTTTTTT. Its translation is CASSFGTSGRSGELFF.

V usage is TRBV11-3 and J usage is TRBJ2-3; TRBD2 is a possible D gene (6 bases). CDR3 size: 13 residues. V was cut by 5 bases and J by 6 bases, with 12 bases left in between. CDR1 and CDR2 from the germline V gene are SGHNT and YENEEA. CDR3 DNA sequence: TGTGCCAGCAGCGCCAGAGCGGGCGATACGCAGTATTTT. Translated, it gives CASSARAGDTQYF. Full variable domain (outside the CDR3, taken from reference TRBV11-3 and TRBJ2-3): EAGVVQSPRYKIIEKKQPVAFWCNPISGHNTLYWYLQNLGQGPELLIRYENEEAVDDSQLPKDRFSAERLKGVDSTLKIQPAELGDSAVYLCASSARAGDTQYFGPGTRLTVL.

Details on this clone: A junction end diverges from the germline sequence, so it may reflect a read error. The chain has TRBV29-1 and TRBJ1-4; D uncertain. This CDR3 contains 11 residues. The germline gives CDR1 SQVTM, CDR2 ANQGSEA. The CDR3 DNA follows: TGTTGCGGCCAGTCTAATGAAAAACTGTTTTTT. Residues: CCGQSNEKLFF.

The chain recombines TRBV18 with TRBJ2-7; D is unresolved. The CDR3 is 14 residues long. CDR1 is KGHSH, CDR2 LQKENI, per germline. Deletions cut 2 bases from V and 3 bases from J, with 11 bases between. The CDR3 region has the DNA TGTGCCAGCTCACCAACCCGGGTTTACTACGAGCAGTACTTC. It yields the protein CASSPTRVYYEQYF.

This sequence joins TRBV9 and TRBJ2-3; the D gene is possibly TRBD1 (5 bases). The CDR3 has 17 residues. V dropped 0 bases and J dropped 1 base, with 15 bases sitting between them. Germline V lookup: CDR1 SGDLS, CDR2 YYNGEE. The CDR3 is CASSVAGILSGTDTQYF. As DNA, the CDR3 is TGTGCCAGCAGCGTAGCAGGGATTCTAAGTGGCACAGATACGCAGTATTTT.

This rearrangement joins TRBV7-9 to TRBJ1-6; the match to TRBD1 covers 8 bases. The CDR3 runs 15 residues. Trimming removed 5 bases from V and 8 bases from J; junction bases left unmatched: 8. Germline assignment: CDR1 SEHNR and CDR2 FQNEAQ (reference sequence). CDR3 nucleotides: TGTGCCAGCAGCGGACAGGGCCCGCGGGATTCACCCCTCCACTTT. It specifies CASSGQGPRDSPLHF.

This rearrangement joins TRBV28 to TRBJ2-5, with D perhaps assigned TRBD1 or TRBD2 (7 bases each). V lost 3 bases, J lost 11 bases, and 16 bases lay in between. The CDR3 has 13 residues. CDR1 and CDR2 (germline): MDHEN, SYDVKM. CDR3 in amino acids: CASSLHQGGEQYF. The CDR3 DNA sequence: TGTGCCAGCAGTTTGCATCAGGGGGGGGAGCAGTACTTC.

The chain combines TRBV9 with TRBJ1-1; D is ambiguous. The CDR3 loop spans 13 amino acids. V lost 3 bases and J lost 4, with 10 bases in between. Germline CDR1 is SGDLS and CDR2 is YYNGEE. This CDR3 reads CASSAQKFTEAFF. The CDR3 nucleotides are TGTGCCAGCAGCGCTCAGAAGTTCACTGAAGCTTTCTTT.

The chain carries TRBV19 and TRBJ1-1, with a weak D call TRBD1 (6 bases). This CDR3 comprises 14 residues. The germline gives CDR1 LNHDA, CDR2 SQIVND (reference sequence). Trimming took 3 bases from V and 0 from J, leaving 8 bases between them. The CDR3 DNA sequence: TGTGCCAGTAGTATGCGGACAGTGAACACTGAAGCTTTCTTT. Translation: CASSMRTVNTEAFF.

V usage is TRBV10-3 and J usage is TRBJ2-7; 13 nucleotides align to TRBD2. V trimming: 3 bases; J trimming: 2 bases; junction bases outside the gene matches: 7. CDR1 is ENHRY and CDR2 is SYGVKD in the germline V gene. The CDR3 runs 17 residues. CDR3 coding DNA: TGTGCCATCAGTGATCGACTAGCGGGAGGTCCCCCCTACGAGCAGTACTTC. It specifies CAISDRLAGGPPYEQYF.

Comment on this clone: The sample carries other DNA sequences with the same CDR3. V is TRBV10-1 and J is TRBJ2-1, with 8 bases aligning to TRBD2. The V segment lost 3 bases and the J segment 6 bases; nucleotides outside the gene matches: 4. Germline CDR1 is WNHNN and CDR2 is SYGVQD (reference sequence). The CDR3 runs to 14 residues. This chain's CDR3 is CASSETSGRNEQFF. CDR3 in DNA: TGCGCCAGCAGTGAAACTAGCGGTCGCAATGAGCAGTTCTTC.

The chain recombines TRBV5-1 with TRBJ2-4; a weak D match, TRBD1 (5 bases). Per the germline V gene, CDR1 is SGHRS and CDR2 is YFSETQ. The CDR3 sequence is 15 residues long. V dropped 4 bases and J dropped 0 bases, with 11 bases sitting between them. CDR3 loop: CASSQGESAKNIQYF. The CDR3 nucleotides are TGCGCCAGCAGCCAGGGCGAGTCAGCCAAAAACATTCAGTACTTC.

The chain employs TRBV28 and TRBJ2-1; 11 positions match TRBD1. The CDR3 contains 16 residues. Germline CDR1 is MDHEN and CDR2 is SYDVKM. V was clipped by 6 bases and J by 3 bases; unmatched bases: 7. CDR3 loop: CASRNTGTGGYNEQFF. The CDR3 region has the DNA TGTGCCAGCAGGAATACCGGGACAGGGGGCTACAATGAGCAGTTCTTC.

The chain recombines TRBV4-1 with TRBJ1-6, with 7 bases matching TRBD1. Germline V gives CDR1 MGHRA, CDR2 YSYEKL. V dropped 0 bases and J dropped 6; count of bases not matched to a gene: 2. This CDR3 has 15 amino acids. As DNA, the CDR3 is TGCGCCAGCAGCCAAGATGGACAGGCTAATTCACCCCTCCACTTT. Amino acid sequence: CASSQDGQANSPLHF.

The J gene is TRBJ2-2, the V gene TRBV28, with no clear D. The germline CDR1 and CDR2 sequences are MDHEN and SYDVKM. V lost 6 bases and J 3 bases, leaving 11 bases between the germline ends. The CDR3 runs 14 residues. The CDR3 reads CASSTSEDTGELFF. In nucleotides, the CDR3 is TGTGCCAGCAGCACAAGCGAGGACACCGGGGAGCTGTTTTTT. The full variable domain, its missing parts supplied by reference TRBV28 and TRBJ2-2, is DVKVTQSSRYLVKRTGEKVFLECVQDMDHENMFWYRQDPGLGLRLIYFSYDVKMKEKGDIPEGYSVSREKKERFSLILESASTNQTSMYLCASSTSEDTGELFFGEGSRLTVL.

The DNA of the CDR3 is TGTGCCAGCAGTTCCGCCGGGACTAGCGGGGCCTACAATGAGCAGTTCTTC. Its protein product is CASSSAGTSGAYNEQFF. The chain has TRBV27 and TRBJ2-1; 13 bases are a match to TRBD2. The germline V gene encodes CDR1 MNHEY and CDR2 SMNVEV (reference sequence). Trimming at V came to 4 bases and at J to 2 bases, leaving 5 bases not matched to a gene. The length of the CDR3 is 17 residues.

This chain joins TRBV6-5 and TRBJ2-5, with D perhaps TRBD1 (6 bases). The end of the DNA fits TRBJ2-7 better, so the J call may be wrong. The CDR3 spans 12 residues. Germline CDR1 MNHEY, CDR2 SVGAGI. This chain's CDR3 is CASSEQGYEQYF. CDR3 nucleotide sequence: TGTGCCAGCAGTGAACAGGGCTACGAGCAGTACTTC.